Listed here are 14 T cell receptor beta chains from one sample, sequenced in a study of OX40 agonist ivuxolimab in advanced cancers. The library was prepared using the immunoSEQ multiplex PCR assay. TCRdb carries this immuneACCESS record with in-frame sequences only. Its versions omit some clonotypes, under half of them owing to an unresolved V gene in the studies checked, with the rest unexplained. The sample yields about 100,000 clones; nearly 90% were counted once. Roughly 0.15% of the sample comes from the top ten. The specimen was CD4+ or CD8+ T cells sorted from blood, collected in a trial of the OX40 agonist ivuxolimab. Source of these receptors: an adult with an advanced solid tumor such as melanoma, head and neck, liver or kidney cancer.

In DNA form, the CDR3 reads TGTGCCAGCAGCCCTGCAGGACTAGCGGGACGAGAGACCCAGTACTTC. This encodes CASSPAGLAGRETQYF. This chain links TRBV4-2 with TRBJ2-5; 12 bases are a match to TRBD2. The germline CDR1 and CDR2 sequences are LGHNA and YNFKEQ. After removal of 4 bases from V and 4 bases from J, the junction contained 7 bases not matched to a gene. There are 16 residues in the CDR3.

This chain joins TRBV28 and TRBJ1-1; the D gene is possibly TRBD1 (6 bases). The ends were cut back, 6 bases at V and 0 bases at J, with 8 bases in the middle. CDR1 and CDR2 (germline): MDHEN, SYDVKM. This CDR3 has 13 amino acids. CDR3 in amino acids: CASRGTLNTEAFF. CDR3 nucleotides: TGTGCCAGCAGAGGGACATTGAACACTGAAGCTTTCTTT.

The chain uses TRBV5-1 and TRBJ2-7; D may be TRBD2 (5 bases). Deletions cut 4 bases from V and 3 bases from J, with 17 bases between. The germline gives CDR1 SGHRS, CDR2 YFSETQ. The CDR3 loop spans 15 amino acids. CDR3 protein: CASSLSGKSDYEQYF. The CDR3 DNA reads TGCGCCAGCAGCCTGTCCGGGAAATCAGACTACGAGCAGTACTTC. Filled out from reference TRBV5-1 and TRBJ2-7, the complete variable domain reads KAGVTQTPRYLIKTRGQQVTLSCSPISGHRSVSWYQQTPGQGLQFLFEYFSETQRNKGNFPGRFSGRQFSNSRSEMNVSTLELGDSALYLCASSLSGKSDYEQYFGPGTRLTVT.

Concerning this clone: In the same sample, other DNA sequences code for this CDR3. The chain combines TRBV20-1 with TRBJ2-3; no definite D call. Germline V gene sequence: CDR1 DFQATT, CDR2 SNEGSKA (reference sequence). The CDR3 extends over 11 amino acids. The germline V and J ends were trimmed by 3 bases and 4 bases, with 5 bases remaining between them. The CDR3 protein is CSASLSDTQYF. The DNA of the CDR3 is TGCAGTGCTAGTTTGTCAGATACGCAGTATTTT.

The chain uses TRBV5-1 and TRBJ2-3; D call uncertain. CDR1 and CDR2 from the germline V gene are SGHRS and YFSETQ. V was cut by 5 bases and J by 2 bases, with 27 bases left in between. This CDR3 is 19 amino acids long. The CDR3 reads CASRKVPSSLPTFTDTQYF. In nucleotides, the CDR3 is TGCGCCAGCAGGAAGGTTCCGAGTTCGCTCCCAACATTCACAGATACGCAGTATTTT.

Regarding this clone: The same CDR3 is also encoded by other DNA sequences in this sample. This chain joins TRBV28 and TRBJ2-7; D may be TRBD1 or TRBD2 (6 bases each). There are 14 residues in the CDR3. The V gene lost 2 bases and the J gene lost 2 bases, with 10 bases spanning the gap. Germline lookup yields CDR1 MDHEN and CDR2 SYDVKM. CDR3 loop: CASSLGGGPYEQYF. CDR3 sequence (DNA): TGTGCCAGCAGTTTAGGAGGGGGACCCTACGAGCAGTACTTC.

The rearrangement links TRBV25-1 to TRBJ1-6; D call uncertain. This CDR3 is 13 amino acids long. In germline, CDR1 is MGHDK, CDR2 SYGVNS. Deletions cut 11 bases from V and 4 bases from J, with 12 bases between. In nucleotides, the CDR3 is TGTGCCTGGCCAATATCTTATAATTCACCCCTCCACTTT. Amino acids: CAWPISYNSPLHF.

The chain links TRBV28 to TRBJ2-7; a possible D gene is TRBD2 (5 bases). This CDR3 is built from 15 residues. Trimming cost V 1 base and J 2 bases, with 12 bases left between them. The germline gives CDR1 MDHEN, CDR2 SYDVKM. CDR3: CASSLLWFGAYEQYF. The DNA for the CDR3 is TGTGCCAGCAGTTTATTGTGGTTCGGGGCCTACGAGCAGTACTTC.

V gene TRBV14 combines with J gene TRBJ2-7; the match to TRBD2 covers 11 bases. This CDR3 comprises 17 residues. V was pared by 4 bases and J by 4 bases, with 12 bases of the junction left unmatched. The germline gives CDR1 SGHDN, CDR2 FVKESK. This CDR3 reads CASSPQLGLAGGYEQYF. DNA for the CDR3: TGTGCCAGCAGCCCCCAATTAGGACTAGCGGGTGGTTACGAGCAGTACTTC. The whole variable domain, remainder taken from reference TRBV14 and TRBJ2-7, is EAGVTQFPSHSVIEKGQTVTLRCDPISGHDNLYWYRRVMGKEIKFLLHFVKESKQDESGMPNNRFLAERTGGTYSTLKVQPAELEDSGVYFCASSPQLGLAGGYEQYFGPGTRLTVT.

This clone was seen just once. V gene TRBV5-1 combines with J gene TRBJ2-1, with D possibly being TRBD1 or TRBD2 (5 bases each). The V end was cut by 0 bases, the J end by 6 bases, with 10 bases between. The CDR3 is made up of 14 amino acids. Germline CDR1 is SGHRS and CDR2 is YFSETQ. The CDR3 nucleotides read TGCGCCAGCAGCTTGGGGGACGCTCCCAATGAGCAGTTCTTC. This codes for CASSLGDAPNEQFF.

This sequence joins TRBV21-1 and TRBJ2-7; TRBD2, as called in the table, went unchecked against the DNA. TRBV21-1 is noted as a pseudogene. This CDR3 is 15 amino acids long. CDR3 sequence (DNA): TGTGCCAGCAGCAAACCAGCGGGACTACATTACGAGCAGTACTTC. Encoded protein: CASSKPAGLHYEQYF.

The chain is built from TRBV15 and TRBJ2-7; perhaps TRBD2 as D (6 bases). Germline V lookup: CDR1 LNHNV, CDR2 YYDKDF (reference sequence). V lost 4 bases, J lost 2 bases, and 21 bases lay in between. The length of the CDR3 is 17 residues. This chain's CDR3 is CATSTQQTGVSAYEQYF. The DNA for the CDR3 is TGTGCCACCAGCACTCAACAGACGGGAGTAAGCGCCTACGAGCAGTACTTC.

This clone was recorded once. The rearrangement links TRBV5-1 to TRBJ2-1; D is unresolved. The CDR3 is 14 amino acids. V was cut by 0 bases and J by 4 bases, with 8 bases left in between. The germline V gene encodes CDR1 SGHRS and CDR2 YFSETQ. This CDR3 is CASSLGLPYNEQFF. CDR3 nucleotides: TGCGCCAGCAGCTTGGGCCTACCTTACAATGAGCAGTTCTTC. The variable domain in full, with the rest retrieved from reference TRBV5-1 and TRBJ2-1, is KAGVTQTPRYLIKTRGQQVTLSCSPISGHRSVSWYQQTPGQGLQFLFEYFSETQRNKGNFPGRFSGRQFSNSRSEMNVSTLELGDSALYLCASSLGLPYNEQFFGPGTRLTVL.

V is TRBV27 and J is TRBJ1-5; possible D gene TRBD1, 5 bases. This CDR3 contains 13 residues. Trimming removed 5 bases at V and 4 bases at J, with 9 bases between. Germline CDR1 is MNHEY and CDR2 is SMNVEV (reference sequence). CDR3 amino acids: CASSPRQNQPQHF. CDR3 coding DNA: TGTGCCAGCAGTCCTCGACAGAATCAGCCCCAGCATTTT.